This TCR beta chain was sequenced during a study of cytomegalovirus exposure and HLA in healthy donors. Study-level results: With DRB1 most and HLA-C fewest, TCR association rates differed between HLA loci in a later analysis.

As to this clone: The target antigen is unknown.

Researchers ran the PCR with 60 Vbeta and 13 Jbeta primers. Libraries were prepared by immunoSEQ multiplex PCR; TCRdb keeps only in-frame clonotypes and omits some of them. The data hold about 160,000 clones, with about 88% observed a single time. V was shortened by 0 bases and J by 2 bases, with 12 bases between the two germline ends. The CDR3 sequence is 15 residues long. Germline-derived CDR1 and CDR2 are SGDLS and YYNGEE. The chain is built from TRBV9 and TRBJ2-7, with a tentative D call TRBD2 (6 bases). This clonotype was obtained from a woman in her late teens or twenties in good health and CMV-seronegative. The material sequenced was PBMCs. The CDR3 here is CASSVEGGVTYEQYF. In DNA, the CDR3 is TGTGCCAGCAGCGTAGAGGGCGGGGTAACCTACGAGCAGTACTTC.